This TCR beta chain was sequenced in a study of T cell responses to AZD1222 COVID-19 vaccine (dated by TCRdb to about 2021). Study-level background: Because spike-specific TCR depth and breadth did not differ between the two schedules, AZD1222 recipients who got a second dose at roughly 4 weeks were pooled with those who got a second dose at roughly 12 weeks. Trial participants were enrolled by age into subgroups of 18-55, 56-69 and 70-plus years, and about 150, 27 and 61 TCR-sequenced participants, respectively, were included in these subgroups. A total of over 230 trial participants underwent TCR sequencing, of whom about 200 had received two doses of AZD1222 and around 26 had received two doses of the MenACWY control vaccine.

The time point label corresponds to: baseline before first vaccination. Vaccinee samples came from UK trials COV001 and COV002, including a single-blind randomized controlled phase 2/3 trial of AZD1222 (ChAdOx1 nCoV-19) in healthy adults. Trial participant PBMC samples were collected at day 0 and day 28 after the second dose for TCRbeta chain sequencing. To note about this clone: The antigen it recognizes is unknown. No much larger clone exists at a distance of one base, and base qualities are not known.

The CDR3 regions of human TCRbeta chains were analyzed by immunosequencing. Per the original workflow: Repertoire TCRs were matched against a reference library of SARS-CoV-2-specific TCRs generated with the MIRA antigen-specificity platform. Breadth was defined as the fraction of unique TCRs that were SARS-CoV-2-associated, and depth was defined as the fraction of total T cells that were SARS-CoV-2-associated. Using the MIRA data, each spike-specific TCR was mapped to the spike region that the TCR reacts to and placed in a CD4 or CD8 class. Log10-transformed breadth and depth values were compared by one-way ANOVA with Sidak's multiple comparisons tests. In TCRdb, the immuneACCESS table is reduced to in-frame sequences with V and J assigned. These tables do not hold every clone; where another copy was compared, an unresolved V gene accounts for under half, and the others remain unexplained. V, J and clone size are taken as reported in that table, and D and trimming were inferred from the DNA itself. The sample table contains roughly 120,000 clones; only one count was recorded for roughly 89% of them. The leading ten clones occupy 5.4% of the sample.

Here is what the overall study found, with its caveats: No day 14 peak-response samples were available, so repertoires were characterized only after the peak T cell response. Most participants were white British and females outnumbered males, and the authors suggested that clonal diversity may have been underestimated. The 56-69-year group was small, and its depth increase did not reach significance, likely because of low power. Conclusions about previously exposed vaccinees are limited because only a handful of AZD1222 recipients were SARS-CoV-2 seropositive at baseline. A significant rise in spike-specific TCR breadth and depth was observed after two AZD1222 doses relative to day 0 and relative to MenACWY recipients. CD4 TCRs associated with the vaccine covered the entire spike protein, and the dominant responses were in regions 160-218 and 743-854. Nearly half of unique spike-specific TCRs reportedly recognized epitopes outside regions mutated in the B.1.351 and B.1.1.7 variants.

V loses 11 bases of germline sequence and J loses 7 bases, and the interval between the two ends is 18 bases. Taken from the germline V gene, the CDR1 and CDR2 loops are MNHEY and SVGAGI. There are 13 amino acids in the CDR3, from cysteine to phenylalanine inclusive. Only CDR3 DNA is held: 39 bases, read in frame from base 1. This sequence originates from an adult in good health. Sequences were derived from peripheral blood, sampled on day 0 of AZD1222 vaccination. Recombination connected TRBV6-5 to TRBJ1-5; a confident D gene designation cannot be given. The CDR3 has the sequence CAVCLGLGQPQHF. The base sequence is TGTGCCGTATGCTTAGGGCTGGGGCAGCCCCAGCATTTT.